The present entry profiles one T cell receptor beta chain with its context. CDR3 length equals 17 residues. The germline CDR1 and CDR2 sequences are ENHRY and SYGVKD. V shed 4 bases and J 1 base; nucleotides not matched to a gene: 6. These data are taken from a study of blood T cell repertoires in COVID-19. Original data processing: Amplification from reference gene primers served as the basis for estimated nucleated cell counts. Clones were read by immunoSEQ multiplex PCR, and TCRdb kept only the in-frame ones, dropping some. V and J calls and clone size are copied from that table; D and trimming were computed from the DNA. Of about 25,000 clones in the sample, about 76% were seen once.

The V and J genes are TRBV10-3 and TRBJ2-2; 10 positions match TRBD2. The sequence was collected from a man aged 70-80 years with acute or convalescent COVID-19. Material: peripheral blood. For the CDR3, the DNA is TGTGCCATCAGTGGCCCTAGCGGGGGTAGGAACACCGGGGAGCTGTTTTTT. Its translation is CAISGPSGGRNTGELFF.